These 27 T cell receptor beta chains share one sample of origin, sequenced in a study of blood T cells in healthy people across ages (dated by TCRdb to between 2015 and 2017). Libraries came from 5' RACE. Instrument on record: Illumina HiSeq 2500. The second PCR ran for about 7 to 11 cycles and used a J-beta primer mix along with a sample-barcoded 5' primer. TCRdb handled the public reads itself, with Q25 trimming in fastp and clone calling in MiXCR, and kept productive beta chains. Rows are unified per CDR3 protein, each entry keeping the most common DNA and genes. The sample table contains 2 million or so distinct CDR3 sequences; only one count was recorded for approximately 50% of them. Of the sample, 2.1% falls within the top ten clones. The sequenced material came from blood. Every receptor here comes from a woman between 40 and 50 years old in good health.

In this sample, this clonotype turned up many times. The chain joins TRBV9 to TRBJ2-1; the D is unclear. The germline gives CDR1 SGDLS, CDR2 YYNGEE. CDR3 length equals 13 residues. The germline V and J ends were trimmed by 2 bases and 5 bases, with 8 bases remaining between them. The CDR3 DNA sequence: TGTGCCAGCAGCGTGGGTCAGGACAATGAGCAGTTCTTC. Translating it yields CASSVGQDNEQFF.

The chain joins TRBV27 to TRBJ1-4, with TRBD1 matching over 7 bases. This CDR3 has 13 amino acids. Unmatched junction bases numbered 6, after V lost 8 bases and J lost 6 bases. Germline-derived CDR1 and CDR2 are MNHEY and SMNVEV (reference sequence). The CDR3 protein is CASLGGAYEKLFF. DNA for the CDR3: TGTGCCAGCTTAGGGGGCGCATATGAAAAACTGTTTTTT.

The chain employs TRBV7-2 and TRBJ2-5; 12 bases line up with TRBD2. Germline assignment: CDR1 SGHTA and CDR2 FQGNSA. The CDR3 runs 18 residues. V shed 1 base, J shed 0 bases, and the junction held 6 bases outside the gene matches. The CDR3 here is CASSLGKTSGGNQETQYF. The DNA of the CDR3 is TGTGCCAGCAGCTTAGGGAAGACTAGCGGGGGAAACCAAGAGACCCAGTACTTC.

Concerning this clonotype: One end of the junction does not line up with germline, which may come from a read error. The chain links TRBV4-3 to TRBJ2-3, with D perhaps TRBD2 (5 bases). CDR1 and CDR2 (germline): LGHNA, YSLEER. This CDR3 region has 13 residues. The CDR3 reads CASSQFSADTQYF. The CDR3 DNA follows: TGCGCTAGCAGCCAATTTAGCGCAGATACGCAGTATTTT.

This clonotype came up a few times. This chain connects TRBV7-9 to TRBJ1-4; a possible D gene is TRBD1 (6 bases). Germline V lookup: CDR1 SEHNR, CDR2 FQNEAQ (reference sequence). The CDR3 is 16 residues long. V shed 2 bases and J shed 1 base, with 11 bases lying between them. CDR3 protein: CASSLLGQRTNEKLFF. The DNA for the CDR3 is TGTGCCAGCAGCTTACTAGGACAGAGAACTAATGAAAAACTGTTTTTT. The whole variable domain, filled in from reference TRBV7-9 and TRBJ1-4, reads DTGVSQNPRHKITKRGQNVTFRCDPISEHNRLYWYRQTLGQGPEFLTYFQNEAQLEKSRLLSDRFSAERPKGSFSTLEIQRTEQGDSAMYLCASSLLGQRTNEKLFFGSGTQLSVL.

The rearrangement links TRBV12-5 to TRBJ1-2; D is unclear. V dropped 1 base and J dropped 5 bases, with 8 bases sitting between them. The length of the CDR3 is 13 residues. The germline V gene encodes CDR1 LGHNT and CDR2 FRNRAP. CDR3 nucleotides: TGTGCTAGTGGTTTGGCGGAGTCTTATGGCTACACCTTC. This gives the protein CASGLAESYGYTF. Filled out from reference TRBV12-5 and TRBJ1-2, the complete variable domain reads DARVTQTPRHKVTEMGQEVTMRCQPILGHNTVFWYRQTMMQGLELLAYFRNRAPLDDSGMPKDRFSAEMPDATLATLKIQPSEPRDSAVYFCASGLAESYGYTFGSGTRLTVV.

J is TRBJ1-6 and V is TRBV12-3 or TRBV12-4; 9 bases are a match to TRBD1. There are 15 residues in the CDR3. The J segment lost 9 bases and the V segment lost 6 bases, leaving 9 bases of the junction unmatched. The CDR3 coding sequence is TGTGCCAGCAGCACACGAACAGGGGGCAGTTCACCCCTCCACTTT. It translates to CASSTRTGGSSPLHF.

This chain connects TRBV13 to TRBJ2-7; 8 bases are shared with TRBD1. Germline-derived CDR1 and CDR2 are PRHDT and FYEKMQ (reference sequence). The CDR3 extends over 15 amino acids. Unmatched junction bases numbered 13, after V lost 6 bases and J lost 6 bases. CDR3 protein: CASSSTGTGFSEQYF. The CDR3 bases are TGTGCCAGCAGTTCCACCGGGACAGGATTTTCCGAGCAGTACTTC.

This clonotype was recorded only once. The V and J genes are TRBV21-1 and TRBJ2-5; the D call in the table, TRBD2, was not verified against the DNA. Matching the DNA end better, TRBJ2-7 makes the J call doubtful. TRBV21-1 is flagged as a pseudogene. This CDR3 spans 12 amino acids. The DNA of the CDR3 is TGTGCCAGCCAACCCTCGCACGACGAGCAGTACTTC. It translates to CASQPSHDEQYF.

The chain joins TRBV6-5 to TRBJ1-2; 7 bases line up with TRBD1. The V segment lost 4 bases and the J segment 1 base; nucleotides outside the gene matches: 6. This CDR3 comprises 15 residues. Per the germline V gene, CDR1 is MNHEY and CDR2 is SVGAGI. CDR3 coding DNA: TGTGCCAGCAGTTCCCCGACAGGGATTAACTATGGCTACACCTTC. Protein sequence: CASSSPTGINYGYTF.

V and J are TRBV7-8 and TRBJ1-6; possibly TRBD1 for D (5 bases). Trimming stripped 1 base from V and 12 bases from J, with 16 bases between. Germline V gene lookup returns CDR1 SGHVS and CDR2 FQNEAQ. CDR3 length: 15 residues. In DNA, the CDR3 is TGTGCCAGCAGCTTAGGGGGGGTCCCAAGCTTACCCCTCCACTTT. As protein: CASSLGGVPSLPLHF.

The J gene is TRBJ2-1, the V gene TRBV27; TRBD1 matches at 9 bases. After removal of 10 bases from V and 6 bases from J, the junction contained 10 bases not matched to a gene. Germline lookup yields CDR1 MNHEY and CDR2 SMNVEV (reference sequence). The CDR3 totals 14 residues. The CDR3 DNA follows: TGTGCCAACCCTTCAGGACAGGGGTCCAATGAGCAGTTCTTC. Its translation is CANPSGQGSNEQFF.

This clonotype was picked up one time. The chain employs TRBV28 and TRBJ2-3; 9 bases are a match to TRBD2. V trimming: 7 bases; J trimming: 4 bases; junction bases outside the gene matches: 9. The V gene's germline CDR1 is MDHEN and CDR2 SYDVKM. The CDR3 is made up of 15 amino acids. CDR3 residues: CASNNGGGASDTQYF. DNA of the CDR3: TGTGCCAGCAACAATGGCGGGGGGGCCTCAGATACGCAGTATTTT.

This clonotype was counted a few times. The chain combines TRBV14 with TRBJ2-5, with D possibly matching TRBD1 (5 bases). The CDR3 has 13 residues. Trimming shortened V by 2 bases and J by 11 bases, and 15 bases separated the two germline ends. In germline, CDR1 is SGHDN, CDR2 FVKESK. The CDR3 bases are TGTGCCAGCAGCCAAATAAGGGGATATGAGCAGTACTTC. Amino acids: CASSQIRGYEQYF. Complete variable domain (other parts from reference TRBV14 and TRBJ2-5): EAGVTQFPSHSVIEKGQTVTLRCDPISGHDNLYWYRRVMGKEIKFLLHFVKESKQDESGMPNNRFLAERTGGTYSTLKVQPAELEDSGVYFCASSQIRGYEQYFGPGTRLLVL.

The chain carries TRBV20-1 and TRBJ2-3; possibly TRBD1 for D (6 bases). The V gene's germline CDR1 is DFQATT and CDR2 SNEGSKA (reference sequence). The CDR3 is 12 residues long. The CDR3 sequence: CSEAGATDTQYF. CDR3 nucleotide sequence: TGCAGCGAAGCAGGGGCCACAGATACGCAGTATTTT.

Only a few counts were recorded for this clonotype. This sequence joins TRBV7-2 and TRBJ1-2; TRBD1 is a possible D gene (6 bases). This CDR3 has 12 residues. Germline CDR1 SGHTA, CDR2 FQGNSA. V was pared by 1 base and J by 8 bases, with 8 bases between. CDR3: CASSLDTGGYTF. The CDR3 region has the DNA TGTGCCAGCAGCTTAGATACAGGGGGCTACACCTTC.

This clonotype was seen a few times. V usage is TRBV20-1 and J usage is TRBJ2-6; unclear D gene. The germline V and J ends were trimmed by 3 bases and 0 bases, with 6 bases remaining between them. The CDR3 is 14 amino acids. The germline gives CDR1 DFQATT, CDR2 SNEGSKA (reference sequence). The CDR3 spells CSARRDSGANVLTF. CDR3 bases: TGCAGTGCTAGGAGAGACTCTGGGGCCAACGTCCTGACTTTC.

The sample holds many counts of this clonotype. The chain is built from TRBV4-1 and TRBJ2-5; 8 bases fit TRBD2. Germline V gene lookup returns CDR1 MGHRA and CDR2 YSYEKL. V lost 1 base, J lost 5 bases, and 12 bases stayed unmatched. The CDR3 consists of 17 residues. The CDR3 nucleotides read TGCGCCAGCAGCCAAGGGGGTTTGGCGGGGGGTAGGGAGACCCAGTACTTC. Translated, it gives CASSQGGLAGGRETQYF.

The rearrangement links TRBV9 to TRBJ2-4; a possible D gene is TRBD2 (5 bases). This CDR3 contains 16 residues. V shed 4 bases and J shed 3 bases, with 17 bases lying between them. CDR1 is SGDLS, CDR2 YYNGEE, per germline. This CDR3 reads CASSPPVRADKNIQYF. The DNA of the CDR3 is TGTGCCAGCAGCCCCCCGGTGAGGGCCGACAAAAACATTCAGTACTTC.

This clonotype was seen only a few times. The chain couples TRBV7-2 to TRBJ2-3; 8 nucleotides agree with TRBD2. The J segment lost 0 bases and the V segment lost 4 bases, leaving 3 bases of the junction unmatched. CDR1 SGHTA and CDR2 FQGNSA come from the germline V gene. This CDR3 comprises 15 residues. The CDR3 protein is CASSSQRGSTDTQYF. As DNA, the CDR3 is TGTGCCAGCAGCTCCCAGCGGGGGAGCACAGATACGCAGTATTTT. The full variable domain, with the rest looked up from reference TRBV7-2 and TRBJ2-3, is GAGVSQSPSNKVTEKGKDVELRCDPISGHTALYWYRQSLGQGLEFLIYFQGNSAPDKSGLPSDRFSAERTGGSVSTLTIQRTQQEDSAVYLCASSSQRGSTDTQYFGPGTRLTVL.

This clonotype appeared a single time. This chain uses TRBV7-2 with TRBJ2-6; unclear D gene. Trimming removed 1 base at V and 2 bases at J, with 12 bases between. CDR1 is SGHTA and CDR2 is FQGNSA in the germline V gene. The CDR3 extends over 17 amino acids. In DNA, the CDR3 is TGTGCCAGCAGCTTAGTAACAGTTCTTACTGGGGCCAACGTCCTGACTTTC. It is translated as CASSLVTVLTGANVLTF. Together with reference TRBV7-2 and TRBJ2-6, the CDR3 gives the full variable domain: GAGVSQSPSNKVTEKGKDVELRCDPISGHTALYWYRQSLGQGLEFLIYFQGNSAPDKSGLPSDRFSAERTGGSVSTLTIQRTQQEDSAVYLCASSLVTVLTGANVLTFGAGSRLTVL.

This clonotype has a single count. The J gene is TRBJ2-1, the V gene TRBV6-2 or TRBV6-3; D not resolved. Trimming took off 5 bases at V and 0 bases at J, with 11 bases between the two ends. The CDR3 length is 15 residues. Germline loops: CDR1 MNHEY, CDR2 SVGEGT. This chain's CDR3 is CASSQGHNSYNEQFF. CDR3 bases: TGTGCCAGCAGTCAAGGGCATAACTCCTACAATGAGCAGTTCTTC.

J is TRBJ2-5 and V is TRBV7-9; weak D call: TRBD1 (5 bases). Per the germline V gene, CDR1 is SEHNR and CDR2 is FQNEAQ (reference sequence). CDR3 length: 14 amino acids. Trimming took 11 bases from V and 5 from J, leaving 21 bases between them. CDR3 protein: CAADRQGEHETQYF. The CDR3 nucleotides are TGTGCCGCGGACCGGCAGGGTGAACACGAGACCCAGTACTTC. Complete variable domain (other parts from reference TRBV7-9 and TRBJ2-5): DTGVSQNPRHKITKRGQNVTFRCDPISEHNRLYWYRQTLGQGPEFLTYFQNEAQLEKSRLLSDRFSAERPKGSFSTLEIQRTEQGDSAMYLCAADRQGEHETQYFGPGTRLLVL.

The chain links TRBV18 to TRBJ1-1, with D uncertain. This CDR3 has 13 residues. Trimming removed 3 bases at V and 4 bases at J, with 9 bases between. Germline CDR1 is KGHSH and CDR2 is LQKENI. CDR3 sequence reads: CASSPSVTTEAFF. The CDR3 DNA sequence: TGTGCCAGCTCACCTTCGGTCACCACTGAAGCTTTCTTT.

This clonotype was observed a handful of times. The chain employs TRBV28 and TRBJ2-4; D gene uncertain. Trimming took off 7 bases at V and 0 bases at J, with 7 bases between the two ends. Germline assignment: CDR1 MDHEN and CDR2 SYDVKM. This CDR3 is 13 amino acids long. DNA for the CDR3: TGTGCCAGCATGAACCGAGCCAAAAACATTCAGTACTTC. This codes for CASMNRAKNIQYF.

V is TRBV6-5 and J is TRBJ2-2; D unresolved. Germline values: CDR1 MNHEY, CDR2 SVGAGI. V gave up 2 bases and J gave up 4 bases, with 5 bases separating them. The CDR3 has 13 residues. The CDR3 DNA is TGTGCCAGCAGTTACGTGGTCACCGGGGAGCTGTTTTTT. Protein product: CASSYVVTGELFF.

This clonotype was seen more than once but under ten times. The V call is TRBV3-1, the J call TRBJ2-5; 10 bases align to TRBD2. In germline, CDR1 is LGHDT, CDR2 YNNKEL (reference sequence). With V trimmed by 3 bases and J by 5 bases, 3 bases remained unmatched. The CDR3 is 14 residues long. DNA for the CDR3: TGTGCCAGCAGCCATCTAGCGGGGGTGGAGACCCAGTACTTC. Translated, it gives CASSHLAGVETQYF.